This TCR beta chain was documented in a study of blood T cell repertoires in COVID-19. Study context: Samples taken during acute and convalescent COVID-19 were collected in the United States, Italy and Spain. In each case, the material was cDNA or gDNA derived from T cells, B-cell-depleted T cells, or PBMCs.

Germline assignment: CDR1 SGHKS and CDR2 YYEKEE (reference sequence). Trimming shortened V by 2 bases and J by 2 bases, and 7 bases separated the two germline ends. This CDR3 comprises 13 residues. Original handling: Amplifying reference gene primers gave estimates of nucleated cell counts. Using immunoSEQ multiplex PCR, the repertoire was profiled, and TCRdb retains in-frame clones only, with some absent. V and J calls and clone size are copied from that table; D and trimming were computed from the DNA. The profile shows 130,000 to 150,000 clones, around four fifths of them singletons. The chain has TRBV5-5 and TRBJ1-1; D is ambiguous. The source is a human donor in a cohort sampled during active COVID-19. Material for sequencing was peripheral blood. Written as DNA, the CDR3 is TGTGCCAGCAGCTTAACACCTAACACTGAAGCTTTCTTT. Translated, it gives CASSLTPNTEAFF.